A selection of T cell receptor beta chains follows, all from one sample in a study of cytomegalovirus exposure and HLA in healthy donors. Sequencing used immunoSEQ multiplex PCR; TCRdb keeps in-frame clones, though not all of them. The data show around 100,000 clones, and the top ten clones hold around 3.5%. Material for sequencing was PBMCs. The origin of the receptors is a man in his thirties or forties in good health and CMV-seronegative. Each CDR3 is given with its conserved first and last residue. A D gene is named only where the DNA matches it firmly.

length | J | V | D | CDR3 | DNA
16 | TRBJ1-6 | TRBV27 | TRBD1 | CASSLLTGTGNSPLHF | TGTGCCAGCAGTTTATTGACAGGGACGGGTAATTCACCCCTCCACTTT
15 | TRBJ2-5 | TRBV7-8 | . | CASSLARVGGETQYF | TGTGCCAGCAGCTTAGCGCGTGTTGGTGGAGAGACCCAGTACTTC
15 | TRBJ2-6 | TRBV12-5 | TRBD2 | CASGRGSSGANVLTF | TGTGCTAGTGGGCGGGGGAGCTCTGGGGCCAACGTCCTGACTTTC
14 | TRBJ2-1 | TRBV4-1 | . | CASSQEYSYNEQFF | TGCGCCAGCAGCCAAGAGTACAGCTACAATGAGCAGTTCTTC
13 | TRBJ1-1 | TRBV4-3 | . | CASSLTENTEAFF | TGCGCCAGCTCTTTGACAGAGAACACTGAAGCTTTCTTT
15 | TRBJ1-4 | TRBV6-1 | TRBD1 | CASRLQGAPNEKLFF | TGTGCCAGCAGACTTCAGGGGGCGCCCAATGAAAAACTGTTTTTT
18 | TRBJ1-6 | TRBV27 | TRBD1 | CASSLFRQGASPHSPLHF | TGTGCCAGCAGTTTATTCCGTCAGGGGGCGTCTCCTCACTCACCCCTCCACTTT
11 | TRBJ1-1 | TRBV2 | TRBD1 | CATTGDTEAFF | TGTGCCACCACAGGGGACACTGAAGCTTTCTTT
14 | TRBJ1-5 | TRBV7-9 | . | CASSSRGGNQPQHF | TGTGCCAGCAGCTCCCGGGGGGGCAATCAGCCCCAGCATTTT
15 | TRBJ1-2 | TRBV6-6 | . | CASSPHPGTSYGYTF | TGTGCCAGCAGTCCCCACCCGGGGACTTCCTATGGCTACACCTTC
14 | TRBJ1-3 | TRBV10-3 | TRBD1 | CAISNRDRGNTIYF | TGTGCCATCAGTAACCGGGACAGAGGAAACACCATATATTTT
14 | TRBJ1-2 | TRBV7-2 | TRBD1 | CASSSGGQGLGYTF | TGTGCCAGCAGCTCAGGGGGACAGGGGCTTGGCTACACCTTC
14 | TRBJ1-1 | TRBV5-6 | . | CASSFVAMNTEAFF | TGTGCCAGCAGCTTCGTCGCGATGAACACTGAAGCTTTCTTT
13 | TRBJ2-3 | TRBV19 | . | CASSMSSENTQYF | TGTGCCAGTAGTATGAGTAGCGAGAATACGCAGTATTTT
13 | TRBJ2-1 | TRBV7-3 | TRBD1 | CASSRTGLNEQFF | TGTGCCAGCAGCCGGACAGGGCTCAATGAGCAGTTCTTC
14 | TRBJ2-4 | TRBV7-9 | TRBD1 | CASRPGTGLNIQYF | TGTGCCAGCAGACCTGGGACAGGGTTAAACATTCAGTACTTC
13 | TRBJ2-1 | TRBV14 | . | CASSQERSNEQFF | TGTGCCAGCAGCCAAGAACGGAGCAATGAGCAGTTCTTC
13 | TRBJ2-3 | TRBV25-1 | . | CASRLVGVDTQYF | TGTGCCAGCAGATTGGTAGGGGTAGATACGCAGTATTTT
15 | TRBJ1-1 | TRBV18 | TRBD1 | CASSAGTGMNTEAFF | TGTGCCAGCTCCGCCGGGACAGGGATGAACACTGAAGCTTTCTTT
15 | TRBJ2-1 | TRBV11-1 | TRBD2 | CASSFSGVSYNEQFF | TGTGCCAGCAGCTTTAGCGGGGTCTCCTACAATGAGCAGTTCTTC
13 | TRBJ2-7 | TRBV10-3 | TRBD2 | CAVSGMTSYEQYF | TGTGCCGTTAGCGGGATGACATCCTACGAGCAGTACTTC
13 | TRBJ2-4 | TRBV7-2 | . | CASSLAVQNIQYF | TGTGCCAGCAGCTTGGCAGTCCAAAACATTCAGTACTTC
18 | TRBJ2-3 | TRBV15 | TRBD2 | CATTVTTAGALYTDTQYF | TGTGCCACCACCGTGACTACAGCGGGGGCGCTTTACACAGATACGCAGTATTTT
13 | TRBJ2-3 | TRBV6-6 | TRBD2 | CASQGGGADTQYF | TGTGCCAGCCAGGGCGGGGGTGCAGATACGCAGTATTTT
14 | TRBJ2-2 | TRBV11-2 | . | CASSPLFQTGELFF | TGTGCCAGCAGCCCCCTATTCCAAACCGGGGAGCTGTTTTTT
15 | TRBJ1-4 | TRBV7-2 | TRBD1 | CASSSRTGKSEKLFF | TGTGCCAGCAGCTCTAGGACAGGGAAAAGCGAAAAACTGTTTTTT
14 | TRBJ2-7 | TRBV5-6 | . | CASSLVGRVDEQYF | TGTGCCAGCAGCTTGGTCGGCAGGGTCGACGAGCAGTACTTC
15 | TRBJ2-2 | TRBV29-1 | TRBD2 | CSVELAGANTGELFF | TGCAGCGTAGAATTAGCGGGGGCCAACACCGGGGAGCTGTTTTTT
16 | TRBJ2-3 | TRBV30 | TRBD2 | CAWSGGTSGPTDTQYF | TGTGCCTGGAGTGGTGGGACTAGCGGGCCCACAGATACGCAGTATTTT
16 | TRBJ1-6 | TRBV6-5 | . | CASSYFRTDNNSPLHF | TGTGCCAGCAGTTACTTTCGGACAGACAATAATTCACCCCTCCACTTT
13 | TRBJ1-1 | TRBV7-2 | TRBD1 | CASSYATGTEAFF | TGTGCCAGCAGCTATGCGACAGGGACTGAAGCTTTCTTT
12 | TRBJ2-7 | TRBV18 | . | CASSPGGEEQYF | TGTGCCAGCTCACCAGGAGGGGAGGAGCAGTACTTC
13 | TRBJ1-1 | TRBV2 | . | CASSLNWGGEAFF | TGTGCCAGCAGCTTAAATTGGGGGGGTGAAGCTTTCTTT
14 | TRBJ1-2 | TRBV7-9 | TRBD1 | CASSLGRGPHGYTF | TGTGCCAGCAGCTTAGGCAGGGGGCCCCATGGCTACACCTTC
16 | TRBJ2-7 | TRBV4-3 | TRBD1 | CASSQDLQGGYYEQYF | TGCGCCAGCAGCCAAGATCTACAGGGGGGTTATTACGAGCAGTACTTC
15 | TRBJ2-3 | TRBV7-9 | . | CASSSTGGRTDTQYF | TGTGCCAGCAGTTCCACTGGAGGGCGCACAGATACGCAGTATTTT
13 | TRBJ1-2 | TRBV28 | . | CASSLEGRGGYTF | TGTGCCAGCAGTTTGGAAGGTAGGGGCGGCTACACCTTC
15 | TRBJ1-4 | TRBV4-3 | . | CASSPSVATNEKLFF | TGCGCCAGCAGCCCCTCAGTTGCAACTAATGAAAAACTGTTTTTT
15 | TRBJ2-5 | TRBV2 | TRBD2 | CASSLAGGPGETQYF | TGTGCCAGCAGCTTAGCGGGGGGGCCTGGGGAGACCCAGTACTTC